Given below is one T cell receptor (beta chain) in context. These data originate in a study of shared clonotypes between healthy human individuals. The wider study: Per donor, three plates held CD4 naive cells, three held CD4 memory, two held CD8 naive and one held CD8 memory.

In the CD4+ fraction, cells were divided into CD45RA+ naive and CD45RA-negative memory subsets. The ends lost 2 bases at V and 5 bases at J; junction bases unmatched: 7. Germline V gives CDR1 MNHEY, CDR2 SMNVEV (reference sequence). CDR3 size: 15 residues. Assay used: immunoSEQ multiplex PCR; TCRdb lists only in-frame clones, some missing. The profile shows under 1,100,000 clones, about three quarters of them singletons. Sequencing used memory CD4+ T cells sorted from blood. Subset: CD45RA-negative fraction. The chain is built from TRBV27 and TRBJ2-5; TRBD2 aligns across 8 bases. This TCR came from a man aged 18 to 30 in good health. The CDR3 sequence is CASSLNGRGWETQYF. The CDR3 DNA reads as TGTGCCAGCAGTTTAAACGGGAGGGGATGGGAGACCCAGTACTTC.